Listed below are T cell receptor beta chains from one sample, sequenced in a study of cytomegalovirus exposure and HLA in healthy donors. Profiling relied on immunoSEQ multiplex PCR, and the TCRdb table lists in-frame clones only, not all of them. The sample records about 200,000 clones, 70% to 80% being singletons. What was sequenced was PBMCs. Receptors were obtained from a male donor in good health and CMV-seropositive. CDR3s include the opening cysteine and the closing phenylalanine or tryptophan. A D gene is named only where the DNA matches it firmly. Some rows have no size entry. The others give once, few or many, or a class for an expanded clone.

V,J,D,size,CDR3,DNA
TRBV7-9,TRBJ2-3,TRBD2,-,CASSSASGGRVGTDTQYF,TGTGCCAGCAGCTCCGCTAGCGGGGGGCGAGTTGGCACAGATACGCAGTATTTT
TRBV4-3,TRBJ2-7,TRBD1,-,CASSAGTGVYEQYF,TGCGCCAGCAGCGCCGGGACAGGGGTGTACGAGCAGTACTTC
TRBV28,TRBJ1-5,-,-,CASRYGNQPQHF,TGTGCCAGCAGATACGGGAATCAGCCCCAGCATTTT
TRBV21-1,TRBJ2-2,-,once,CASSKGGQGGELFF,TGTGCCAGCAGCAAAGGTGGACAGGGTGGGGAGCTGTTTTTT
TRBV6-1,TRBJ1-2,-,-,CASSELAQDTF,TGTGCCAGCAGTGAACTTGCGCAGGACACCTTC
TRBV27,TRBJ2-7,TRBD2,-,CASNSVRRGEQYF,TGTGCCAGCAACAGCGTAAGGCGGGGGGAGCAGTACTTC
TRBV20-1,TRBJ2-1,-,-,CSVVGGNEQFF,TGCAGTGTGGTGGGGGGCAATGAGCAGTTCTTC
TRBV9,TRBJ1-2,-,-,CASTAGNIALYGYTF,TGTGCCAGCACAGCGGGAAATATCGCCCTCTATGGCTACACCTTC
TRBV4-2,TRBJ1-6,TRBD1,-,CASSHDGDRETHSPLHF,TGTGCCAGCAGCCACGACGGAGACAGGGAGACGCATTCACCCCTCCACTTT
TRBV5-4,TRBJ2-4,-,-,CASSSDRQGAKNIQYF,TGTGCCAGCAGCTCGGACAGACAAGGCGCCAAAAACATTCAGTACTTC
TRBV2,TRBJ1-1,TRBD1,-,CASRPGQGGGEAFF,TGTGCCAGCAGACCGGGACAGGGCGGCGGTGAAGCTTTCTTT
TRBV5-3,TRBJ2-2,TRBD1,-,CARSFGQGKDRGAVF,TGTGCCAGAAGCTTTGGACAGGGCAAAGACCGGGGAGCTGTTTTT
TRBV5-4,TRBJ1-1,-,-,CASSVGDNTEAFF,TGTGCCAGCAGCGTAGGAGATAACACTGAAGCTTTCTTT
TRBV5-1,TRBJ2-7,-,-,CAILGQGRPYEQYF,TGCGCCATCCTCGGGCAGGGAAGACCCTACGAGCAGTACTTC
TRBV23-1,TRBJ1-2,-,-,CASSHLHNYPYGYTF,TGCGCCAGCAGTCATCTGCACAATTATCCCTATGGCTACACCTTC
TRBV6-1,TRBJ1-5,-,-,CASSEFRVRDQPQHF,TGTGCCAGCAGTGAGTTTAGGGTGAGGGATCAGCCCCAGCATTTT
TRBV5-6,TRBJ1-2,TRBD1,-,CASSLRQGGYGYTF,TGTGCCAGCAGCTTGAGACAGGGAGGATATGGCTACACCTTC
TRBV18,TRBJ2-7,TRBD1,-,CASSLGQGLYEQYF,TGTGCCAGCTCACTAGGACAGGGGCTCTACGAGCAGTACTTC
TRBV27,TRBJ2-6,TRBD2,-,CASSSFLAGGTLSGANVLTF,TGTGCCAGCAGTTCCTTCCTAGCGGGAGGTACCCTTTCTGGGGCCAACGTCCTGACTTTC
TRBV2,TRBJ1-1,-,once,CASSYSENTEAFF,TGTGCCAGCAGTTACAGTGAGAACACTGAAGCTTTCTTT
TRBV7-2,TRBJ1-1,TRBD1,-,CASSLTGVTEAFF,TGTGCCAGCAGCTTAACAGGGGTCACTGAAGCTTTCTTT
TRBV10-3,TRBJ1-1,TRBD1,few,CAINNRDSTEAFF,TGTGCCATCAACAACCGGGACAGTACTGAAGCTTTCTTT
TRBV6-6,TRBJ1-4,-,-,CASSPSKRPNEKLFF,TGTGCCAGCAGTCCCAGTAAGAGGCCGAATGAAAAACTGTTTTTT
TRBV2,TRBJ2-7,-,-,CASSAGGSSYEQYF,TGTGCCAGCAGTGCAGGGGGGAGCTCCTACGAGCAGTACTTC
TRBV6-5,TRBJ1-5,TRBD1,once,CASSDRENQPQHF,TGTGCCAGCAGCGACAGGGAAAATCAGCCCCAGCATTTT
TRBV5-5,TRBJ2-3,-,-,CASSLARTSTDTQYF,TGTGCCAGCAGCTTGGCCCGTACTAGCACAGATACGCAGTATTTT
TRBV4-2,TRBJ2-1,TRBD2,few,CASSRGGLAGELDEQFF,TGTGCCAGCAGCCGGGGGGGGCTAGCGGGGGAACTGGATGAGCAGTTCTTC
TRBV7-8,TRBJ2-7,-,-,CASSPTMTITYEQYF,TGTGCCAGCAGCCCAACCATGACTATCACCTACGAGCAGTACTTC
TRBV19,TRBJ1-5,-,once,CASSMREGFSNQPQHF,TGTGCCAGTAGTATGAGGGAGGGTTTTAGCAATCAGCCCCAGCATTTT
TRBV14,TRBJ1-6,-,-,CASSQSGHRNSPLHF,TGTGCCAGCAGCCAGTCGGGACACCGTAATTCACCCCTCCACTTT
TRBV19,TRBJ2-1,TRBD2,-,CASSIQREKEQFF,TGTGCCAGTAGTATCCAGCGGGAAAAGGAGCAGTTCTTC
TRBV11-2,TRBJ2-7,-,-,CASSAARGSYEQYF,TGTGCCAGCAGCGCGGCAAGGGGCTCCTACGAGCAGTACTTC